This is a list of T cell receptor beta chains from one sample in a study of blood T cells in healthy people across ages. TCRdb re-called the 5' RACE reads with MiXCR, one entry per CDR3 protein. The sample includes fewer than 1,200,000 distinct CDR3 sequences, 20% to 25% of them seen just once. These sequences were also reported in another study, on T cells of mothers and their children.

Source material: blood. The receptor source for this set is a girl aged 2 to 9 in good health. Each CDR3 is given with its conserved first and last residue. A D gene is named only where the DNA matches it firmly. Rows may omit the clone size; those that give it use once, few, many or a size class.

clone_size j_call cdr3_length v_call d_call cdr3_nt cdr3_aa
NA TRBJ2-5 13 TRBV20-1 NA TGCAGTGCTGGGAGGTCGGACCAAGAGACCCAGTACTTC CSAGRSDQETQYF
once TRBJ2-5 16 TRBV13 NA TGTGCCAGCAGCCGCCCCGAGGATGGGGTACAAGAGACCCAGTACTTC CASSRPEDGVQETQYF
few TRBJ1-4 13 TRBV5-1 NA TGCGCCAGCAGCGCCGCTGCGGCCGAAAAACTGTTTTTT CASSAAAAEKLFF
few TRBJ2-1 15 TRBV29-1 TRBD2 TGCAGCGTGGGGGCGGGAGGGCCTAACCGGGGTGAGCAGTTCTTC CSVGAGGPNRGEQFF
few TRBJ1-1 13 TRBV7-8 TRBD1 TGTGCCAGCAGCTTAGTAGGGACAGGGAAAGCTTTCTTT CASSLVGTGKAFF
NA TRBJ2-5 14 TRBV6-2/TRBV6-3 NA TGTGCCAGCAGTTACTCGAGGGCCCAAGAGACCCAGTACTTC CASSYSRAQETQYF
NA TRBJ1-1 14 TRBV6-6 NA TGTGCCAGCCTTCTGACAGACATGAACACTGAAGCTTTCTTT CASLLTDMNTEAFF
many TRBJ1-5 16 TRBV10-3 NA TGTGCCATTTCGGGACAAGAAGGGAATAGCAATCAGCCCCAGCATTTT CAISGQEGNSNQPQHF
NA TRBJ2-5 15 TRBV11-2 NA TGTGCCAGCAGCCCAAGCTCGGGGGCTAGGGAGACCCAGTACTTC CASSPSSGARETQYF
few TRBJ2-7 14 TRBV6-5 TRBD2 TGTGCCAGCAGTTACATCGCGGGGGTGTACGAGCAGTACTTC CASSYIAGVYEQYF
NA TRBJ2-7 15 TRBV7-9 NA TGTGCCAGCAGCTTAGGGTCGGTAGCCCTCTACGAGCAGTACTTC CASSLGSVALYEQYF
few TRBJ2-5 16 TRBV5-1 NA TGCGCCAGCAGCGACCCCAAGGGGGGCGGGCAAGAGACCCAGTACTTC CASSDPKGGGQETQYF
NA TRBJ2-4 12 TRBV20-1 NA TGCAGTGCTAGTGGTAGGGGCCACATTCAGTACTTC CSASGRGHIQYF
NA TRBJ1-2 13 TRBV5-1 TRBD1 TGCGCCAGCAGCGGACAGGCCGACTATGGCTACACCTTC CASSGQADYGYTF
NA TRBJ2-1 13 TRBV27 NA TGTGCCAGCGCCTCCCGGTTCTACAATGAGCAGTTCTTC CASASRFYNEQFF
NA TRBJ2-7 13 TRBV19 TRBD1 TGTGCCAGTTGCCAGGGGGTATCCTACGAGCAGTACTTC CASCQGVSYEQYF
NA TRBJ2-7 13 TRBV12-3/TRBV12-4 NA TGTGCCAGCAGTTCATCAACAACCTACGAGCAGTACTTC CASSSSTTYEQYF
NA TRBJ1-3 16 TRBV6-4 NA TGTGCCAGCAGCGCTACTGGAGAGGGCTCTGGAAACACCATATATTTT CASSATGEGSGNTIYF